The T cell receptor (beta chain) under discussion was sequenced for a study of shared clonotypes between healthy human individuals. Findings of the study overall: The authors sampled blood alone, and tissue repertoires likely differ. Despite large depth, rarefaction showed incomplete sorted-subset sequencing. Around 5% of naive CD4 clonotypes were common to a handful of donors.

With V trimmed by 0 bases and J by 6 bases, 9 bases remained unmatched. This CDR3 comprises 17 residues. Per germline, CDR1 LGHNA and CDR2 YNFKEQ. Sequenced by immunoSEQ multiplex PCR; TCRdb stores in-frame clones only, minus some. The data show 100,000 to 120,000 clones, 55% to 80% seen once. As regards this clone: The antigen is not known.

This rearrangement joins TRBV4-2 to TRBJ2-2; 8 bases match TRBD2. The specimen sequenced was memory CD8+ T cells sorted from blood. Subset given: CD45RO+ cells pooled with CCR7-negative TemRA cells. The TCR comes from a woman between 25 and 40 years old in good health. In DNA form, the CDR3 reads TGTGCCAGCAGCCAAGATCTTTTGCGGGAGGCCCCCGGGGAGCTGTTTTTT. Translated, it gives CASSQDLLREAPGELFF.